The T cell receptor (beta chain) under discussion was sequenced for a study of Graves' ophthalmopathy and Graves' hyperthyroidism. Study outcomes and limitations: Most expanded clonotypes in thyroid above 0.001 frequency also showed up in blood.

Under 3 months in duration, the ophthalmopathy in affected donors had moderate-to-severe activity, CAS ≥3 and NOSPECS ≥4. Clinicians diagnosed using symptoms, serum thyroxine, TRAb, thyroid ultrasound and orbital computed tomography. PBMCs came from roughly 10 ml of fresh peripheral blood. The authors amplified TCR beta CDR3 regions from RNA transcripts. First-round RT-PCR with HTBI primers preceded a second-round multiplex PCR. Via MiXCR, TCRdb re-called the multiplex PCR reads, giving one row per CDR3 protein. The data contain some 400,000 distinct CDR3 sequences, roughly 18% of them singletons. CDR3 length: 13 amino acids. Per the germline V gene, CDR1 is SGHAT and CDR2 is FQNNGV. Trimming pared 5 bases from V and 0 bases from J, leaving 7 bases between. This clonotype was detected ten times or more. The antigen is undetermined.

The origin of this receptor is a woman between 18 and 29 years old with Graves' ophthalmopathy. V gene TRBV11-2 combines with J gene TRBJ1-1; no definite D call. The specimen sequenced was peripheral blood. The CDR3 DNA sequence: TGTGCCAGCAGCCCTGCTCTGAACACTGAAGCTTTCTTT. Protein: CASSPALNTEAFF.